This TCR beta chain was retrieved from a study of T cells after yellow fever vaccination. Overall study context: Fractions of low cell number were prepared using SMART-Seq v4 Ultra Low Input. Overall study findings and caveats: Clonotypes shared by both compartments, CD4 and CD8, made up a small share.

After removal of 8 bases from V and 1 base from J, the junction contained 7 bases not matched to a gene. CDR1 SNHLY and CDR2 FYNNEI come from the germline V gene. The CDR3 contains 15 residues. Template switching with 5'RACE generated the TCR cDNA and added a universal primer site and UMIs. A single record per CDR3 protein comes from TCRdb applying MiXCR to the 5' RACE reads. The sample holds over 100,000 distinct CDR3 sequences; approximately 8.4% are singletons and the top ten take around 25%. In this sample, this clonotype turned up many times. Its antigen is not known. Source: CD8+ T cells sorted from PBMCs, taken 45 days after the yellow fever booster vaccination. The chain uses TRBV2 and TRBJ2-2; 7 bases align to TRBD1. The TCR originated in a man aged 30-40 years who received the YFV17D yellow fever vaccine. CDR3 amino acids: CASSPQGRNTGELFF. The CDR3 DNA is TGTGCCAGCTCCCCACAGGGGAGGAACACCGGGGAGCTGTTTTTT. Supplemented by reference TRBV2 and TRBJ2-2, the full variable domain reads EPEVTQTPSHQVTQMGQEVILRCVPISNHLYFYWYRQILGQKVEFLVSFYNNEISEKSEIFDDQFSVERPDGSNFTLKIRSTKLEDSAMYFCASSPQGRNTGELFFGEGSRLTVL.